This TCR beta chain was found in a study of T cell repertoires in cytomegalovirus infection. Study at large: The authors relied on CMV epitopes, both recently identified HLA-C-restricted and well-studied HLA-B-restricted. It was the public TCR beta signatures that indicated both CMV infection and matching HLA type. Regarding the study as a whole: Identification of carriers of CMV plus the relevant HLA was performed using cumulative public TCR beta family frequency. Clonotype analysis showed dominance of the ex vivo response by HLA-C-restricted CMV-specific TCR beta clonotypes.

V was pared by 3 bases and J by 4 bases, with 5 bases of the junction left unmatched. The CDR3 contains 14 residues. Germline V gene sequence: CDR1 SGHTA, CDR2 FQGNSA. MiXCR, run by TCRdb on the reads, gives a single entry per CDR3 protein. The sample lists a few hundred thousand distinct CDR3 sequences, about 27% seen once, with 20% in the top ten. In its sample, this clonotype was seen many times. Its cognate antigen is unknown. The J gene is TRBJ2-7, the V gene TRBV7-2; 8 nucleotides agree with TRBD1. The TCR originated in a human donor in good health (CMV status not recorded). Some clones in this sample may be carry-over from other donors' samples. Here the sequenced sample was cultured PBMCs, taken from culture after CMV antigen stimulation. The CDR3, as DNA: TGTGCCAGCAGCTTGCAGGGGGCGCGGTACGAGCAGTACTTC. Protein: CASSLQGARYEQYF.